The 12 T cell receptor beta chains listed next were all sequenced from one sample in a study of shared clonotypes between healthy human individuals. Sequenced by immunoSEQ multiplex PCR; TCRdb stores in-frame clones only, minus some. The sample has about 480,000 clones, about 80% seen once. The specimen sequenced was PBMCs. These receptor sequences come from a woman aged 40 to 49 in good health. Some clones in this sample may be carry-over from other donors' samples.

This clone has a handful of counts. This chain links TRBV5-4 with TRBJ1-2; D gene unclear. This CDR3 contains 12 residues. The V gene lost 0 bases and the J gene lost 8 bases, with 8 bases spanning the gap. Germline loops: CDR1 SGHNT, CDR2 YYREEE (reference sequence). Written as DNA, the CDR3 is TGTGCCAGCAGCTTGGGGAGGGTGGGCTACACCTTC. This gives the protein CASSLGRVGYTF.

CDR3 in amino acids: CSVELGPDTQYF. The CDR3 bases are TGCAGCGTTGAGCTAGGACCAGATACGCAGTATTTT. The V gene is TRBV29-1, the J gene TRBJ2-3; D uncertain. The CDR3 runs 12 residues. Germline CDR1 is SQVTM and CDR2 is ANQGSEA. Deletions cut 3 bases from V and 4 bases from J, with 8 bases between.

The rearrangement uses TRBV4-1 and TRBJ2-1; D remains ambiguous. V lost 1 base and J 6 bases, leaving 7 bases between the germline ends. The CDR3 runs 13 residues. Germline loops: CDR1 MGHRA, CDR2 YSYEKL. The CDR3 here is CASSQVTINEQFF. In DNA, the CDR3 is TGCGCCAGCAGCCAAGTTACCATCAATGAGCAGTTCTTC.

The gene calls are TRBV5-4 and TRBJ1-4, with a weak D call TRBD1 (6 bases). The germline V gene has CDR1 SGHNT and CDR2 YYREEE (reference sequence). CDR3 length equals 15 residues. The germline V and J ends were trimmed by 0 bases and 8 bases, with 14 bases remaining between them. This CDR3 reads CASSLEGGRGEKLFF. CDR3 nucleotides: TGTGCCAGCAGCTTGGAAGGGGGAAGAGGGGAAAAACTGTTTTTT.

The chain couples TRBV7-8 to TRBJ2-2; 7 nucleotides align to TRBD2. J gave up 5 bases and V 5 bases, and 8 bases lay outside the gene matches. Germline V gene data show CDR1 as SGHVS and CDR2 as FQNEAQ. The CDR3 is 15 amino acids. The CDR3 nucleotides read TGTGCCAGCAGCCTCTTAGTGCGGGGGACCGGGGAGCTGTTTTTT. Protein sequence: CASSLLVRGTGELFF.

Concerning this clone itself: Other DNA sequences in this sample translate to the same CDR3. V and J are TRBV18 and TRBJ2-3; the D gene is possibly TRBD1 (6 bases). V was trimmed by 1 base and J by 1 base, leaving 12 bases between them. The CDR3 is 16 residues long. Germline V CDR1 and CDR2: KGHSH, LQKENI. This CDR3 reads CASSPLGAGGTDTQYF. CDR3 DNA: TGTGCCAGCTCACCACTTGGGGCAGGGGGCACAGATACGCAGTATTTT.

The V and J genes are TRBV5-4 and TRBJ2-3; 7 nucleotides match TRBD2. Germline assignment: CDR1 SGHNT and CDR2 YYREEE (reference sequence). V trimming: 4 bases; J trimming: 5 bases; junction bases outside the gene matches: 4. CDR3 length: 13 residues. This CDR3 reads CASSAAGEDTQYF. The CDR3 DNA is TGTGCCAGCAGCGCGGCGGGAGAAGATACGCAGTATTTT.

The chain employs TRBV7-9 and TRBJ2-7, with D unresolved. CDR3 length: 16 residues. V lost 3 bases and J 2 bases, leaving 17 bases between the germline ends. From germline, CDR1 is SEHNR and CDR2 FQNEAQ (reference sequence). CDR3 residues: CASSFRSISLTYEQYF. The CDR3 DNA reads as TGTGCCAGCAGCTTTCGGTCAATCAGCTTGACCTACGAGCAGTACTTC.

The rearrangement links TRBV9 to TRBJ1-2, with D uncertain. The CDR3 runs to 15 residues. The V end lost 4 bases, the J end lost 4 bases, and 17 bases lay between the germline ends. The germline V gene encodes CDR1 SGDLS and CDR2 YYNGEE. CDR3 DNA: TGTGCCAGCAGCCCAAGCCCATCGTGGGGCTATGGCTACACCTTC. As protein: CASSPSPSWGYGYTF.

The J gene is TRBJ1-2, the V gene TRBV29-1; 8 bases match TRBD1. This CDR3 is built from 13 residues. With 2 bases clipped from V and 8 bases from J, the junction kept 7 bases outside the gene matches. Germline CDR1 SQVTM, CDR2 ANQGSEA. This chain's CDR3 is CSVESGQGWGYTF. The CDR3 region has the DNA TGCAGCGTTGAATCCGGACAGGGTTGGGGCTACACCTTC. The full variable domain, its missing parts supplied by reference TRBV29-1 and TRBJ1-2, is SAVISQKPSRDICQRGTSLTIQCQVDSQVTMMFWYRQQPGQSLTLIATANQGSEATYESGFVIDKFPISRPNLTFSTLTVSNMSPEDSSIYLCSVESGQGWGYTFGSGTRLTVV.

This clone appeared a single time. The chain employs TRBV5-6 and TRBJ2-1; the D call may be TRBD1 or TRBD2 (5 bases each). The germline V gene encodes CDR1 SGHDT and CDR2 YYEEEE. The V and J ends lost 4 bases and 4 bases respectively, with 12 bases between them. This CDR3 is built from 14 residues. This CDR3 reads CASSLGTGYNEQFF. The CDR3 nucleotides are TGTGCCAGCAGCCTCGGGACGGGATACAATGAGCAGTTCTTC.

V is TRBV5-1 and J is TRBJ1-1, with 8 bases matching TRBD1. Germline V gives CDR1 SGHRS, CDR2 YFSETQ. V lost 4 bases to trimming and J lost 5 bases; unmatched junction nucleotides: 10. The CDR3 loop spans 15 amino acids. The CDR3 protein is CASSAFGTGQTEAFF. In DNA, the CDR3 is TGCGCCAGCAGCGCCTTCGGGACAGGACAGACTGAAGCTTTCTTT.